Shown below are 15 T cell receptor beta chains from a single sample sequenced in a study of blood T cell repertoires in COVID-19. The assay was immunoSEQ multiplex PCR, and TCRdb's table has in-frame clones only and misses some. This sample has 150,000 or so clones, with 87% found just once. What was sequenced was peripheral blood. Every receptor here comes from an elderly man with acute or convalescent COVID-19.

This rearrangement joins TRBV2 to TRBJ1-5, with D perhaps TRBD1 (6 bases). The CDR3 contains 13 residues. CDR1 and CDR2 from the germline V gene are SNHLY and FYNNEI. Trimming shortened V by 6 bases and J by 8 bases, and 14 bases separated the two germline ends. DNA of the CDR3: TGTGCCAGCAGCGGGACACCAGCCGAGCCCCAGCATTTT. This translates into CASSGTPAEPQHF.

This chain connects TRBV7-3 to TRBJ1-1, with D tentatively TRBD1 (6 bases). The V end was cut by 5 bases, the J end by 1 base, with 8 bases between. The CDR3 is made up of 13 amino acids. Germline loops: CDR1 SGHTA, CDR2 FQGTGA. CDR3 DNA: TGTGCCAGCAGCGAGACAGGGAACACTGAAGCTTTCTTT. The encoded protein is CASSETGNTEAFF.

CDR3 amino acids: CASSSGPGAYGYTF. CDR3 coding DNA: TGTGCCAGCTCCTCTGGGCCAGGGGCGTATGGCTACACCTTC. This rearrangement joins TRBV18 to TRBJ1-2; possibly TRBD1 for D (6 bases). Germline V lookup: CDR1 KGHSH, CDR2 LQKENI. This CDR3 is built from 14 residues. V lost 6 bases, J lost 5 bases, and 16 bases lay in between.

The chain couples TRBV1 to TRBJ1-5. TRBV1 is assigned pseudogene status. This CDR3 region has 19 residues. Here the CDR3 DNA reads TGCACCAGCAGCCAAGATCAGAGGGAGATGTTGAGGGCCAATCAGCCCCAGCATTTT. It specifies CTSSQDQREMLRANQPQHF.

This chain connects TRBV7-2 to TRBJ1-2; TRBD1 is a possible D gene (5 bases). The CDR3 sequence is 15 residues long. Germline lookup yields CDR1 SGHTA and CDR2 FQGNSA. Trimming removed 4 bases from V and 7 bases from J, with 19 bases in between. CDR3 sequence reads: CASSSGGSARGGYTF. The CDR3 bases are TGTGCCAGCAGCTCCGGGGGGTCGGCCCGCGGTGGCTACACCTTC.

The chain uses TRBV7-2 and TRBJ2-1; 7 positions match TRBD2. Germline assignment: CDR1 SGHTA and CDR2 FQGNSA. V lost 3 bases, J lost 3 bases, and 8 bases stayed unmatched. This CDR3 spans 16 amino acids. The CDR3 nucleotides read TGTGCCAGCAGCTTGTTACCGGGACTAAACTACAATGAGCAGTTCTTC. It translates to CASSLLPGLNYNEQFF.

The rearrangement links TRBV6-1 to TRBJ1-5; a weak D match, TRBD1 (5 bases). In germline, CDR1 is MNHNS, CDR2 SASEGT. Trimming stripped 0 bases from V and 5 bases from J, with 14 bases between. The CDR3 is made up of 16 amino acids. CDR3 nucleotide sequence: TGTGCCAGCAGTGAAGCGGCAGGGTCCTGGGATCAGCCCCAGCATTTT. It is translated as CASSEAAGSWDQPQHF.

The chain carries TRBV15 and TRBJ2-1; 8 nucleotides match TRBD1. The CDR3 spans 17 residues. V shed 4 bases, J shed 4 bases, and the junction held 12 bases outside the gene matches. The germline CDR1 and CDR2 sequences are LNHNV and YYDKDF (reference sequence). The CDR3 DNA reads TGTGCCACCAGCATGAGCCCGACAGGGGCCCTTTACAATGAGCAGTTCTTC. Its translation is CATSMSPTGALYNEQFF. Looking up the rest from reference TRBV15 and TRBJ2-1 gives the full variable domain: DAMVIQNPRYQVTQFGKPVTLSCSQTLNHNVMYWYQQKSSQAPKLLFHYYDKDFNNEADTPDNFQSRRPNTSFCFLDIRSPGLGDTAMYLCATSMSPTGALYNEQFFGPGTRLTVL.

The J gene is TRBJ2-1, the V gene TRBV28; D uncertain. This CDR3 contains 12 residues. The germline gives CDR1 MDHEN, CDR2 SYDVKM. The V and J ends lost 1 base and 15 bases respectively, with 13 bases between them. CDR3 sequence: CASSLLRYQRFF. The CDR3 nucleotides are TGTGCCAGCAGTTTATTGCGGTATCAGCGGTTCTTC.

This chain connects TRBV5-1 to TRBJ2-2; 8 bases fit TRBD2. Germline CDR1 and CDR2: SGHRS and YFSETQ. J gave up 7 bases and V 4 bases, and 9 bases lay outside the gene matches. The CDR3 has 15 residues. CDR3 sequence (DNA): TGCGCCAGCAGCACCCCGGGACTAGAAAACGGGGAGCTGTTTTTT. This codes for CASSTPGLENGELFF.

In DNA form, the CDR3 reads TGTGCCAGCTCACCAATCCGGGACAGGGGGTTTCAGCCCCAGCATTTT. Its protein is CASSPIRDRGFQPQHF. The chain carries TRBV18 and TRBJ1-5, with 11 bases fitting TRBD1. CDR3 length equals 16 residues. Germline loops: CDR1 KGHSH, CDR2 LQKENI. Germline trimming cut 2 bases from V and 6 bases from J; bases unmatched to any gene: 6. The variable domain in full, completed from reference TRBV18 and TRBJ1-5, reads NAGVMQNPRHLVRRRGQEARLRCSPMKGHSHVYWYRQLPEEGLKFMVYLQKENIIDESGMPKERFSAEFPKEGPSILRIQQVVRGDSAAYFCASSPIRDRGFQPQHFGDGTRLSIL.

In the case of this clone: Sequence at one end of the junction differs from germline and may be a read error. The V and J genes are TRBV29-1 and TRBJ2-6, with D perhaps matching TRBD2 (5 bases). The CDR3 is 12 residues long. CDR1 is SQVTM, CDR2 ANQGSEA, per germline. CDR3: CNVSAGANVLTF. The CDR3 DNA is TGCAACGTTAGCGCTGGGGCCAACGTCCTGACTTTC.

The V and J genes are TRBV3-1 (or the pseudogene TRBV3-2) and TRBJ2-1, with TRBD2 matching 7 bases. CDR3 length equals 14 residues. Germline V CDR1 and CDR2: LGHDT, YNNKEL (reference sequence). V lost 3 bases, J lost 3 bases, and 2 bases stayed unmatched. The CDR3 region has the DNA TGTGCCAGCAGCCAGGGAGGGATCTACAATGAGCAGTTCTTC. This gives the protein CASSQGGIYNEQFF.

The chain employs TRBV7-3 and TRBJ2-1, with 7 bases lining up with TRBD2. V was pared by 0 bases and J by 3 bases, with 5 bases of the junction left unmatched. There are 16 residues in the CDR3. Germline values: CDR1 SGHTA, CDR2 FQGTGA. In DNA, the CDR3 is TGTGCCAGCAGCTTAACGTTCGCGGGAGACTACAATGAGCAGTTCTTC. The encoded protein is CASSLTFAGDYNEQFF.

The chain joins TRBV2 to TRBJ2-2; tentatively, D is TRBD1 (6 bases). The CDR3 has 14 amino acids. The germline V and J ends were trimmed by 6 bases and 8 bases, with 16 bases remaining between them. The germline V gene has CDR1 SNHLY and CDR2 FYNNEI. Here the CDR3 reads CASRDRTVGGELFF. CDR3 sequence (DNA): TGTGCCAGCAGGGACCGGACAGTCGGGGGGGAGCTGTTTTTT.